Following are 30 T cell receptor beta chains from one sample sequenced in a study of T cells in Graves' hyperthyroidism and ophthalmopathy. There were TCR beta CDR3 regions amplified from RNA transcripts. Researchers ran a first-round RT-PCR on the TCR CDR3 using the HTBI primer set. TCRdb re-called the multiplex PCR reads with MiXCR, one entry per CDR3 protein. Found here are 500,000 to 650,000 distinct CDR3 sequences, about 46% of them singletons; the top ten hold 35% to 50%. Sequences were obtained from peripheral blood or thyroid tissue (not recorded which). Receptor source: an adult woman with Graves' disease, either hyperthyroidism or ophthalmopathy (not recorded which).

The chain links TRBV20-1 to TRBJ2-7; perhaps TRBD1 as D (6 bases). V dropped 1 base and J dropped 3 bases, with 10 bases sitting between them. The CDR3 is made up of 13 amino acids. Germline V gene sequence: CDR1 DFQATT, CDR2 SNEGSKA (reference sequence). CDR3 region: CSARVGRGYEQYF. CDR3 nucleotides: TGCAGTGCTAGAGTGGGCAGGGGCTACGAGCAGTACTTC.

The chain joins TRBV30 to TRBJ2-5; the match to TRBD2 covers 8 bases. The CDR3 consists of 12 residues. Germline-derived CDR1 and CDR2 are GTSNPN and SVGIG (reference sequence). J was trimmed by 5 bases and V by 3 bases; bases with no gene match: 2. CDR3 bases: TGTGCCTGGAGGGCGGGAGGTGAGACCCAGTACTTC. It codes for CAWRAGGETQYF. The full variable domain, completed using reference TRBV30 and TRBJ2-5, is SQTIHQWPATLVQPVGSPLSLECTVEGTSNPNLYWYRQAAGRGLQLLFYSVGIGQISSEVPQNLSASRPQDRQFILSSKKLLLSDSGFYLCAWRAGGETQYFGPGTRLLVL.

This CDR3 reads CATSTTGSAKNIQYF. DNA of the CDR3: TGTGCCACCAGCACTACAGGATCCGCCAAAAACATTCAGTACTTC. V is TRBV15 and J is TRBJ2-4; tentative D call: TRBD1 (5 bases). The length of the CDR3 is 15 residues. Looked up from germline, CDR1 is LNHNV and CDR2 is YYDKDF (reference sequence). Trimming took 4 bases from V and 1 from J, leaving 11 bases between them.

The rearrangement links TRBV10-3 to TRBJ1-5; 10 nucleotides agree with TRBD1. V gave up 2 bases and J gave up 6 bases; unmatched junction bases: 4. This CDR3 spans 15 amino acids. Germline V CDR1 and CDR2: ENHRY, SYGVKD. The CDR3 reads CAISEGQGDGQPQHF. CDR3 DNA: TGTGCCATCAGTGAGGGACAGGGGGATGGTCAGCCCCAGCATTTT.

This clonotype was detected a few times. The chain carries TRBV5-1 and TRBJ2-5, with D unresolved. Germline V gene sequence: CDR1 SGHRS, CDR2 YFSETQ. The CDR3 has 13 residues. V was trimmed by 3 bases and J by 5 bases, leaving 11 bases between them. Here the CDR3 DNA reads TGCGCCAGCAGCTCGCCTTCGAGCGAGACCCAGTACTTC. The encoded protein is CASSSPSSETQYF.

The sample holds many counts of this clonotype. The V gene is TRBV19, the J gene TRBJ1-6; TRBD1 might be the D (6 bases). Between the trimmed V and J ends, which lost 6 bases and 10 bases, there was a span of 13 bases. The length of the CDR3 is 13 residues. The germline CDR1 and CDR2 sequences are LNHDA and SQIVND (reference sequence). The CDR3 reads CASRYRDSSPLHF. DNA of the CDR3: TGTGCCAGTAGGTACAGGGATAGCTCACCCCTCCACTTT.

V gene TRBV10-3 combines with J gene TRBJ2-2; 11 nucleotides line up with TRBD2. Germline CDR1 ENHRY, CDR2 SYGVKD. After removal of 5 bases from V and 1 base from J, the junction contained 3 bases not matched to a gene. This CDR3 has 16 amino acids. This CDR3 is CAISQTSGENTGELFF. Here the CDR3 DNA reads TGTGCCATCAGTCAGACTAGCGGGGAGAACACCGGGGAGCTGTTTTTT.

The chain is built from TRBV29-1 and TRBJ1-1, with D maybe TRBD1 (6 bases). Germline V gene data show CDR1 as SQVTM and CDR2 as ANQGSEA. With 7 bases removed from V and 1 base from J, the gap between germline ends came to 13 bases. The CDR3 is made up of 13 amino acids. The CDR3 DNA reads as TGCAGCGCACAAACAGGGACGAACACTGAAGCTTTCTTT. It specifies CSAQTGTNTEAFF.

The chain uses TRBV25-1 and TRBJ1-2, with D possibly matching TRBD1 (6 bases). This CDR3 region has 16 residues. Germline V gene lookup returns CDR1 MGHDK and CDR2 SYGVNS. The CDR3 DNA sequence: TGTAGCCATCGTCCCCGGGACACTTCCGGGGACGATGGCTACACCTTC. Translating gives CSHRPRDTSGDDGYTF.

This clonotype showed up many times. V and J are TRBV29-1 and TRBJ2-2; TRBD2 is a possible D gene (5 bases). Germline CDR1 SQVTM, CDR2 ANQGSEA. This CDR3 is 11 amino acids long. The V gene lost 4 bases and the J gene lost 5 bases, with 5 bases spanning the gap. The CDR3 DNA reads TGCAGCGTTGGAGGGACCGGGGAGCTGTTTTTT. As protein: CSVGGTGELFF.

This clonotype was observed a few times. The V gene is TRBV7-9, the J gene TRBJ2-7; 8 bases match TRBD1. Germline assignment: CDR1 SEHNR and CDR2 FQNEAQ (reference sequence). V shed 8 bases and J 4 bases; nucleotides not matched to a gene: 4. CDR3 size: 12 residues. The CDR3 DNA reads TGTGCCAGCCCTTACAGGGGGTACGAGCAGTACTTC. This gives the protein CASPYRGYEQYF.

The V and J genes are TRBV7-9 and TRBJ1-5; weak D call: TRBD1 (5 bases). Germline V lookup: CDR1 SEHNR, CDR2 FQNEAQ (reference sequence). V dropped 5 bases and J dropped 0 bases, with 14 bases sitting between them. CDR3 size: 16 residues. This CDR3 is CASSQNRDGSNQPQHF. CDR3 sequence (DNA): TGTGCCAGCAGCCAAAACCGGGACGGTAGCAATCAGCCCCAGCATTTT.

This clonotype has a single count. The chain links TRBV11-2 to TRBJ1-2; D is perhaps TRBD1 (5 bases). Deletions cut 0 bases from V and 8 bases from J, with 10 bases between. Germline assignment: CDR1 SGHAT and CDR2 FQNNGV. The CDR3 length is 13 residues. CDR3 sequence (DNA): TGTGCCAGCAGCTTAGACCGCGAGGGGGGCTACACCTTC. The encoded protein is CASSLDREGGYTF.

This clonotype was detected a few times. The chain carries TRBV11-2 and TRBJ1-2; D unresolved. From germline, CDR1 is SGHAT and CDR2 FQNNGV. This CDR3 region has 15 residues. Trimming took 4 bases from V and 4 from J, leaving 16 bases between them. CDR3 sequence (DNA): TGTGCCAGCAGCTCCCTTCGTAGGGATGGCTATGGCTACACCTTC. Encoded protein: CASSSLRRDGYGYTF.

The chain has TRBV19 and TRBJ1-5; possible D gene TRBD1, 6 bases. The CDR3 covers 17 residues. V lost 3 bases and J lost 6, with 21 bases in between. Per the germline V gene, CDR1 is LNHDA and CDR2 is SQIVND (reference sequence). Written as DNA, the CDR3 is TGTGCCAGTAGTATGATCCGAGGGGGGGAGCGTGGTCAGCCCCAGCATTTT. Translated: CASSMIRGGERGQPQHF. The complete variable domain, with remaining parts taken from reference TRBV19 and TRBJ1-5, reads DGGITQSPKYLFRKEGQNVTLSCEQNLNHDAMYWYRQDPGQGLRLIYYSQIVNDFQKGDIAEGYSVSREKKESFPLTVTSAQKNPTAFYLCASSMIRGGERGQPQHFGDGTRLSIL.

This clonotype has a handful of counts. The chain carries TRBV10-3 and TRBJ1-5, with 11 bases lining up with TRBD1. V shed 3 bases and J 6 bases; nucleotides not matched to a gene: 1. The CDR3 is 14 amino acids. Germline V lookup: CDR1 ENHRY, CDR2 SYGVKD. CDR3 residues: CAISDGTGGQPQHF. CDR3 bases: TGTGCCATCAGTGACGGGACAGGGGGTCAGCCCCAGCATTTT.

Concerning this clonotype: It may be a read error: a sequence one base away is much more abundant. This chain joins TRBV11-2 and TRBJ1-3; D is unresolved. Germline V CDR1 and CDR2: SGHAT, FQNNGV. The CDR3 runs to 16 residues. As DNA, the CDR3 is TGTGCCAGCAGCTTGTTCGGCTCGCACTCTGGAGACACCATATATTTT. As protein: CASSLFGSHSGDTIYF.

This clonotype was seen ten or more times. This chain connects TRBV9 to TRBJ1-6; 7 nucleotides align to TRBD1. Germline CDR1 SGDLS, CDR2 YYNGEE. The J segment lost 4 bases and the V segment lost 2 bases, leaving 0 bases of the junction unmatched. This CDR3 comprises 14 residues. In DNA, the CDR3 is TGTGCCAGCAGCGTGGGACAGTATAATTCACCCCTCCACTTT. Translation: CASSVGQYNSPLHF.

The gene calls are TRBV12-3 or TRBV12-4 and TRBJ1-4; 9 bases line up with TRBD1. V lost 2 bases to trimming and J lost 8 bases; unmatched junction nucleotides: 9. The CDR3 has 16 residues. CDR3: CASSLSSGQGGEKLFF. The CDR3 bases are TGTGCCAGCAGTTTATCTTCGGGACAGGGCGGAGAAAAACTGTTTTTT.

This clonotype was recorded at least ten times. The chain uses TRBV5-6 and TRBJ2-5; TRBD1 is a possible D gene (5 bases). The germline V gene encodes CDR1 SGHDT and CDR2 YYEEEE. V lost 3 bases, J lost 7 bases, and 22 bases lay in between. This CDR3 contains 16 residues. Here the CDR3 reads CASSSTTATFLPTQYF. CDR3 nucleotide sequence: TGTGCCAGCAGCTCCACGACAGCTACCTTCCTGCCGACCCAGTACTTC.

The chain carries TRBV15 and TRBJ2-6; no reliable D call. CDR3 length: 17 amino acids. Germline V lookup: CDR1 LNHNV, CDR2 YYDKDF (reference sequence). V was pared by 1 base and J by 2 bases, with 12 bases between. CDR3 bases: TGTGCCACCAGCAGAGGAAATTGGGATACTGGGGCCAACGTCCTGACTTTC. Its protein product is CATSRGNWDTGANVLTF.

V usage is TRBV20-1 and J usage is TRBJ1-1; D perhaps matches TRBD1 (6 bases). V lost 6 bases, J lost 4 bases, and 30 bases lay in between. This CDR3 has 18 residues. Per the germline V gene, CDR1 is DFQATT and CDR2 is SNEGSKA (reference sequence). This chain's CDR3 is CSATSAARYGRGSTEAFF. The CDR3 bases are TGCAGTGCCACTTCTGCGGCTAGATACGGCAGGGGAAGCACTGAAGCTTTCTTT.

This clonotype was detected ten times or more. CDR3 DNA sequence: TGCAGTGCTATCGGACTAGGTCTCTACGAGCAGTACTTC. Translation gives CSAIGLGLYEQYF. The chain employs TRBV20-1 and TRBJ2-7; the match to TRBD2 covers 7 bases. Germline V CDR1 and CDR2: DFQATT, SNEGSKA (reference sequence). V lost 4 bases and J lost 3; bases outside the gene matches: 6. This CDR3 has 13 residues.

This clonotype was seen at least ten times. CDR3 region: CASSGTLTGSYTEAFF. Here the CDR3 DNA reads TGTGCCAGCAGTGGAACCCTCACAGGGAGTTACACTGAAGCTTTCTTT. This chain joins TRBV25-1 and TRBJ1-1, with D possibly being TRBD1 (6 bases). CDR3 length: 16 amino acids. Trimming stripped 4 bases from V and 3 bases from J, with 18 bases between. CDR1 is MGHDK, CDR2 SYGVNS, per germline. The variable domain in full, completed from reference TRBV25-1 and TRBJ1-1, reads EADIYQTPRYLVIGTGKKITLECSQTMGHDKMYWYQQDPGMELHLIHYSYGVNSTEKGDLSSESTVSRIRTEHFPLTLESARPSHTSQYLCASSGTLTGSYTEAFFGQGTRLTVV.

In this sample, this clonotype turned up many times. The rearrangement uses TRBV20-1 and TRBJ2-7; 9 bases are shared with TRBD2. V lost 0 bases to trimming and J lost 3 bases; unmatched junction nucleotides: 9. Germline V gives CDR1 DFQATT, CDR2 SNEGSKA (reference sequence). The CDR3 contains 16 residues. CDR3 loop: CSARDLAGTSFYEQYF. DNA for the CDR3: TGCAGTGCTAGAGACCTAGCCGGGACTAGCTTCTACGAGCAGTACTTC.

V is TRBV5-6 and J is TRBJ1-1; unclear D gene. Per the germline V gene, CDR1 is SGHDT and CDR2 is YYEEEE. This CDR3 has 15 amino acids. V lost 0 bases and J 1 base, leaving 10 bases between the germline ends. The CDR3 DNA reads TGTGCCAGCAGCTTGGTCTTTCAGAAGAACACTGAAGCTTTCTTT. As protein: CASSLVFQKNTEAFF.

The rearrangement uses TRBV10-2 and TRBJ1-1; D is ambiguous. Germline values: CDR1 WSHSY, CDR2 SAAADI. V lost 3 bases to trimming and J lost 4 bases, with 12 bases between them. CDR3 size: 14 residues. CDR3 nucleotides: TGCGCCAGCAGTGACGATGGGATGAGCACTGAAGCTTTCTTT. Its translation: CASSDDGMSTEAFF.

The rearrangement links TRBV20-1 to TRBJ2-5, with 10 bases matching TRBD2. The CDR3 has 14 residues. With 6 bases clipped from V and 4 bases from J, the junction kept 8 bases outside the gene matches. Looked up from germline, CDR1 is DFQATT and CDR2 is SNEGSKA (reference sequence). CDR3 coding DNA: TGCAGTGCCGCCAAAGCGGGAGGGAGAGAGACCCAGTACTTC. Amino acid sequence: CSAAKAGGRETQYF.

V is TRBV19 and J is TRBJ1-5; D is undetermined. Trimming took off 3 bases at V and 4 bases at J, with 7 bases between the two ends. The germline gives CDR1 LNHDA, CDR2 SQIVND (reference sequence). This CDR3 comprises 13 residues. CDR3 region: CASSMADNQPQHF. CDR3 bases: TGTGCCAGTAGTATGGCAGATAATCAGCCCCAGCATTTT. The entire variable domain, with the rest obtained from reference TRBV19 and TRBJ1-5, is as follows: DGGITQSPKYLFRKEGQNVTLSCEQNLNHDAMYWYRQDPGQGLRLIYYSQIVNDFQKGDIAEGYSVSREKKESFPLTVTSAQKNPTAFYLCASSMADNQPQHFGDGTRLSIL.

A single count supports this clonotype. This chain uses TRBV7-3 with TRBJ2-6, with 8 bases lining up with TRBD1. Germline values: CDR1 SGHTA, CDR2 FQGTGA. Losses at the gene ends were 7 bases for V and 4 bases for J; bases not matched to a gene: 9. This CDR3 is built from 16 residues. CDR3 amino acids: CASTKDRGTGANVLTF. CDR3 nucleotide sequence: TGTGCCAGCACCAAAGACAGGGGCACCGGGGCCAACGTCCTGACTTTC.